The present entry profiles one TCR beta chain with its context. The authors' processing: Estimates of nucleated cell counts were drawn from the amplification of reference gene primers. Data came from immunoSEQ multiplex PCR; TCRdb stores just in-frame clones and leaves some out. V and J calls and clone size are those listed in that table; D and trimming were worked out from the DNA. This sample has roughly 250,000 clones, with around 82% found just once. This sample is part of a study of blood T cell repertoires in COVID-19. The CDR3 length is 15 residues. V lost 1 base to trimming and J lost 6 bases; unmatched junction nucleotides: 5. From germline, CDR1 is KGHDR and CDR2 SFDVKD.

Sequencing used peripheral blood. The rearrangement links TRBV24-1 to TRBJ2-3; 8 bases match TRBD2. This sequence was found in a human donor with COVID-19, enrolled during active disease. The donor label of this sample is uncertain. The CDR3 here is CATSDLAGVSDTQYF. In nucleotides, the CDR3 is TGTGCCACCAGTGATTTAGCGGGAGTATCGGATACGCAGTATTTT.